The clone carrying this T cell receptor beta chain came up many times. CDR3 length: 14 amino acids. The V end lost 2 bases, the J end lost 1 base, and 9 bases lay between the germline ends. Germline-derived CDR1 and CDR2 are DFQATT and SNEGSKA (reference sequence). The data stem from a study of T-cell reconstitution after alpha-beta-depleted transplantation in children. Construction of the TCRbeta library involved unique molecular identifiers. TCRdb reprocessed the PCR reads via MiXCR and lists one record per CDR3 protein. This table has 170,000 or so distinct CDR3 sequences, approximately 6.6% appearing once.

The material was PBMCs from the stem cell graft donor, obtained from the stem cell graft. The chain is built from TRBV20-1 and TRBJ1-5, with D perhaps matching TRBD1 (6 bases). The clonotype comes from a human donor who donated a stem cell graft to a child with Wiskott-Aldrich syndrome. CDR3 sequence: CSARYRDSNQPQHF. The CDR3 coding sequence is TGCAGTGCTAGATACAGGGACAGCAATCAGCCCCAGCATTTT.